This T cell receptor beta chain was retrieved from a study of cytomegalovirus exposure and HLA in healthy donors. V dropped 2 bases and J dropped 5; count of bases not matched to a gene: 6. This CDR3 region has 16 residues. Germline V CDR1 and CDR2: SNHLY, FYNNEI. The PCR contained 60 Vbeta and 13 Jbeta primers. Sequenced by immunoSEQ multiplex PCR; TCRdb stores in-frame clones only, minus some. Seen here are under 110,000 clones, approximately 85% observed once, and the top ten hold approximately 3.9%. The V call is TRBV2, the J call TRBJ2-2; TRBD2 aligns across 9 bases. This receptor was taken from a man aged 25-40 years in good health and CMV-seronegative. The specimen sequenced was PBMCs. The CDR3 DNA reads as TGTGCCAGCAGTGAACTAGCGGGGCCCGGGACCGGGGAGCTGTTTTTT. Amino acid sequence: CASSELAGPGTGELFF.